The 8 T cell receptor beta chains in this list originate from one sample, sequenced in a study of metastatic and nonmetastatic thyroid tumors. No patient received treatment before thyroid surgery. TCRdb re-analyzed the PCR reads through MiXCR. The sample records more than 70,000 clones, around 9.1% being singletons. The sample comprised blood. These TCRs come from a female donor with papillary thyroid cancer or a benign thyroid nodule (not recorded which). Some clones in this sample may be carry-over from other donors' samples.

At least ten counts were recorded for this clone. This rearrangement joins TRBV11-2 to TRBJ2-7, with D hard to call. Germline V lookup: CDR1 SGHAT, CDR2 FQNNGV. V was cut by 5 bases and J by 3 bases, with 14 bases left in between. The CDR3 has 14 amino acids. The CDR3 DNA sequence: TGTGCCAGCAGCCCCTCGGGTGGGGTCTACGAGCAGTACTTC. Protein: CASSPSGGVYEQYF. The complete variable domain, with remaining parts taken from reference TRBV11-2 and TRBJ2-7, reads EAGVAQSPRYKIIEKRQSVAFWCNPISGHATLYWYQQILGQGPKLLIQFQNNGVVDDSQLPKDRFSAERLKGVDSTLKIQPAKLEDSAVYLCASSPSGGVYEQYFGPGTRLTVT.

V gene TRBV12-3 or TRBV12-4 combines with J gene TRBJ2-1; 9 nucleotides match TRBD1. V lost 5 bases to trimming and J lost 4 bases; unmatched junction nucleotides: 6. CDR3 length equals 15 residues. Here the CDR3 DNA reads TGTGCCAGCAGTCAACAGGGGGCAGAATACAATGAGCAGTTCTTC. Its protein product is CASSQQGAEYNEQFF.

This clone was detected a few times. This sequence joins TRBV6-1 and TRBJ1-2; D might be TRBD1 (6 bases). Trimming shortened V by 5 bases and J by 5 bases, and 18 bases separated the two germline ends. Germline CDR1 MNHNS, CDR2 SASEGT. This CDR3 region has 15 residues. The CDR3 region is CASSRGGSGDYGYTF. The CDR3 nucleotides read TGTGCCAGCAGTCGGGGGGGGTCAGGGGATTATGGCTACACCTTC.

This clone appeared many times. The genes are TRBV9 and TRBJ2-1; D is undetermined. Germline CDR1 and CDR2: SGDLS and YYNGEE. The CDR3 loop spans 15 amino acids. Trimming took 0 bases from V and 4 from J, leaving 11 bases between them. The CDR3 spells CASSVGPDSYNEQFF. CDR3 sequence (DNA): TGTGCCAGCAGCGTAGGCCCCGACTCGTACAATGAGCAGTTCTTC.

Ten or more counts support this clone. The CDR3 nucleotides are TGTGCCAGCTCACCACCGTCCGGGGGTAGCACAGATACGCAGTATTTT. This encodes CASSPPSGGSTDTQYF. The J gene is TRBJ2-3, the V gene TRBV18; tentatively, D is TRBD2 (6 bases). The CDR3 contains 16 residues. The V gene's germline CDR1 is KGHSH and CDR2 LQKENI. Between the trimmed V and J ends, which lost 0 bases and 0 bases, there was a span of 10 bases.

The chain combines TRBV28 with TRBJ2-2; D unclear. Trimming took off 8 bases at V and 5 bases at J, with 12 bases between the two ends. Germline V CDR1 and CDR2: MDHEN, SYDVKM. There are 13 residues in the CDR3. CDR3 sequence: CASVDGGTGELFF. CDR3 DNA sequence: TGTGCCAGCGTCGATGGCGGAACCGGGGAGCTGTTTTTT.

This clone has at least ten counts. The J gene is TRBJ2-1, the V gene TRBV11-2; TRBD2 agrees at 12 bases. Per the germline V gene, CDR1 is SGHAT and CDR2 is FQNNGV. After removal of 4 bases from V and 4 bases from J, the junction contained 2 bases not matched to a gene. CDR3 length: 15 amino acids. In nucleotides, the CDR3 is TGTGCCAGCAGCTACGGGACTAGCGGGTACAATGAGCAGTTCTTC. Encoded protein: CASSYGTSGYNEQFF. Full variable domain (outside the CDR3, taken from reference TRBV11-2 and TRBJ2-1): EAGVAQSPRYKIIEKRQSVAFWCNPISGHATLYWYQQILGQGPKLLIQFQNNGVVDDSQLPKDRFSAERLKGVDSTLKIQPAKLEDSAVYLCASSYGTSGYNEQFFGPGTRLTVL.

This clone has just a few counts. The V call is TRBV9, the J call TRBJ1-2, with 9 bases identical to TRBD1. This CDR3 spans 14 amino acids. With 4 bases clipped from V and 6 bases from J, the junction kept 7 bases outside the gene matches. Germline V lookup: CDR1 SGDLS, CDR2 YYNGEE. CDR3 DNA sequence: TGTGCCAGCAGCCCCTCGTGGGACAGGGATGGCTACACCTTC. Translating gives CASSPSWDRDGYTF.